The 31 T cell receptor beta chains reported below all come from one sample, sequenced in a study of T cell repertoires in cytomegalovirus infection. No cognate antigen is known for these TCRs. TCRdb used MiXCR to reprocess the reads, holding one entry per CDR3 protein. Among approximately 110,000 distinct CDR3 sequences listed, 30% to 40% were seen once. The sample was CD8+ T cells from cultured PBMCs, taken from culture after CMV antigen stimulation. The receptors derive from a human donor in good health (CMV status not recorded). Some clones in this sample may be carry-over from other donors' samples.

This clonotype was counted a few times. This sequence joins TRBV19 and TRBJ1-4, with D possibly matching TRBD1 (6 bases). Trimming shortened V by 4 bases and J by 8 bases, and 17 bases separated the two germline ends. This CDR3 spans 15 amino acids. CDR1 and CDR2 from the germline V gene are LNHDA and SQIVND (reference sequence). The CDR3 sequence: CASSTGVWQSEKLFF. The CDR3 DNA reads TGTGCCAGTAGTACAGGGGTTTGGCAGAGCGAAAAACTGTTTTTT.

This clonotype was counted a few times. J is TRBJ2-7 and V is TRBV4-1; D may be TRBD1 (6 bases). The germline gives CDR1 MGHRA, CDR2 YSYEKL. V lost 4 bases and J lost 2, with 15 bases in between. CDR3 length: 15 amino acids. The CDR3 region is CASSRTDSVAYEQYF. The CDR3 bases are TGCGCCAGCAGCCGGACGGACAGTGTCGCCTACGAGCAGTACTTC.

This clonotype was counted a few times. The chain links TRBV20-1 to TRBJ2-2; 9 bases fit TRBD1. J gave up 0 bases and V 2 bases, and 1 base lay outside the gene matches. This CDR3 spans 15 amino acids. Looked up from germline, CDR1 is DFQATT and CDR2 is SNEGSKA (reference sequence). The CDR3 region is CSARTGGANTGELFF. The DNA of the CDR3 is TGCAGTGCTAGAACAGGGGGCGCGAACACCGGGGAGCTGTTTTTT.

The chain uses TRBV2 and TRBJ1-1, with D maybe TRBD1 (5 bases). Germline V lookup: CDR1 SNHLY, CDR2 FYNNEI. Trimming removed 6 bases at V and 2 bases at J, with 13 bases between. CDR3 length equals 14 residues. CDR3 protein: CASRATALNTEAFF. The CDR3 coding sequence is TGTGCCAGCAGAGCGACAGCTCTTAACACTGAAGCTTTCTTT.

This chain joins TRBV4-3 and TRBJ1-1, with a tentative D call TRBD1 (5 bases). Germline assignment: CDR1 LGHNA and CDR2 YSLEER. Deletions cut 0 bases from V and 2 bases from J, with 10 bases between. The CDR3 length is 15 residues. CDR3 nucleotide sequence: TGCGCCAGCAGCCAAGAACGGGGCCTCAACACTGAAGCTTTCTTT. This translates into CASSQERGLNTEAFF.

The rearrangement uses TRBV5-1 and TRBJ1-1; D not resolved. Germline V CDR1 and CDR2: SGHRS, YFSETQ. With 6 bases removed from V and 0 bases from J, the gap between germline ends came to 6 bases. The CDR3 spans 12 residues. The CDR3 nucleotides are TGCGCCAGCATTGGGATGAACACTGAAGCTTTCTTT. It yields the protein CASIGMNTEAFF.

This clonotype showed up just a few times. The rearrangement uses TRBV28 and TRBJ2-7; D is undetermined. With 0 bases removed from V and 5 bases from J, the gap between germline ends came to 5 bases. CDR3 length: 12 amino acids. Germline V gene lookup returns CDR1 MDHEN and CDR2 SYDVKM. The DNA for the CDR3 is TGTGCCAGCAGTTTATGGGCGGACGAGCAGTACTTC. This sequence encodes CASSLWADEQYF.

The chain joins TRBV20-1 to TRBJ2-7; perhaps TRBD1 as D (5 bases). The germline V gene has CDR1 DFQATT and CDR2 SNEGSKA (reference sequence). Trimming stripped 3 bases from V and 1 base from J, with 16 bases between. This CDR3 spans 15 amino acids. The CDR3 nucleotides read TGCAGTGCTAGGACCTCCTATGACAGTTCCTACGAGCAGTACTTC. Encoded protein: CSARTSYDSSYEQYF.

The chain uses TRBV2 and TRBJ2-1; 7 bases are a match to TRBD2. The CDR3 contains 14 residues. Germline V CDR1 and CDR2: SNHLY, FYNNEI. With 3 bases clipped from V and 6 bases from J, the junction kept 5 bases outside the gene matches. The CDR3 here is CASSEAGVGNEQFF. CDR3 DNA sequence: TGTGCCAGCAGTGAGGCGGGGGTAGGCAATGAGCAGTTCTTC.

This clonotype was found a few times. The CDR3 nucleotides read TGCGCCAGCAGCCAAGATGTGGGGGCGGAAGGCTACACCTTC. This gives the protein CASSQDVGAEGYTF. This chain uses TRBV4-1 with TRBJ1-2, with D maybe TRBD1 (6 bases). CDR3 length: 14 amino acids. Germline lookup yields CDR1 MGHRA and CDR2 YSYEKL. V lost 0 bases and J 8 bases, leaving 13 bases between the germline ends.

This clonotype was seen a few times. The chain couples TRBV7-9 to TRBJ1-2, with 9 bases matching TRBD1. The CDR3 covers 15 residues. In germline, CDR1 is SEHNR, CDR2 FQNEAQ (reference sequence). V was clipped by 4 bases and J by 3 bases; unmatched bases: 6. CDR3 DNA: TGTGCCAGCAGCTCGGGACAGGGTCATTACTATGGCTACACCTTC. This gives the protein CASSSGQGHYYGYTF. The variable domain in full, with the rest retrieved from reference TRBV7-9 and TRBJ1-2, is DTGVSQNPRHKITKRGQNVTFRCDPISEHNRLYWYRQTLGQGPEFLTYFQNEAQLEKSRLLSDRFSAERPKGSFSTLEIQRTEQGDSAMYLCASSSGQGHYYGYTFGSGTRLTVV.

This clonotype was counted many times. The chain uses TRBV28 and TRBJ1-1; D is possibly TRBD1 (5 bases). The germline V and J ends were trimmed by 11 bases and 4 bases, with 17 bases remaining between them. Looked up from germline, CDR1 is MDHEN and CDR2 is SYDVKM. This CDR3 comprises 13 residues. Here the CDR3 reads CAHRGPLTTEAFF. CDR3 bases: TGTGCCCACCGGGGCCCCCTCACCACTGAAGCTTTCTTT.

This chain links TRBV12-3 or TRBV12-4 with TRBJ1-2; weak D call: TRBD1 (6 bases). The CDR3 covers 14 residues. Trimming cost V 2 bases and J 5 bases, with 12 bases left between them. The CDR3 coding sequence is TGTGCCAGCAGTTTAATTGGACAGAAATATGGCTACACCTTC. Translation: CASSLIGQKYGYTF.

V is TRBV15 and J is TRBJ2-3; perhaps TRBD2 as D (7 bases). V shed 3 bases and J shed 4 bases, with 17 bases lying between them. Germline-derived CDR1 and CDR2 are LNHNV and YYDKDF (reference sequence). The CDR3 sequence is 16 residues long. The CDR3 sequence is CATSSPHRGAADTQYF. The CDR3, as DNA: TGTGCCACCAGCAGCCCCCACCGGGGGGCTGCAGATACGCAGTATTTT.

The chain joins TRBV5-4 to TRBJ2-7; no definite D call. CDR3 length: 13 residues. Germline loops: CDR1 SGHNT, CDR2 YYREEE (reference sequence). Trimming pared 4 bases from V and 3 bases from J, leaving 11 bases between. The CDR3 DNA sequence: TGTGCCAGCAGCCTAGACAACCTCTACGAGCAGTACTTC. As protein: CASSLDNLYEQYF.

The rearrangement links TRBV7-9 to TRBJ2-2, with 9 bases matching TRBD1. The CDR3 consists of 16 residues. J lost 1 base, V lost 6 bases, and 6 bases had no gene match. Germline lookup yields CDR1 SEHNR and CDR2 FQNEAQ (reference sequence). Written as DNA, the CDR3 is TGTGCCAGCAGAAGGACAGGGGCTCGGAACACCGGGGAGCTGTTTTTT. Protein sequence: CASRRTGARNTGELFF.

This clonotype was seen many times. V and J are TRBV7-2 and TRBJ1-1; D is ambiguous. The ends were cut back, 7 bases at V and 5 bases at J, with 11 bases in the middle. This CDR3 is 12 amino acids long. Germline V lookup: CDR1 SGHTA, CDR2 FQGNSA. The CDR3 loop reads CASTLGGTEAFF. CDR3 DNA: TGTGCCAGCACCCTAGGTGGGACTGAAGCTTTCTTT.

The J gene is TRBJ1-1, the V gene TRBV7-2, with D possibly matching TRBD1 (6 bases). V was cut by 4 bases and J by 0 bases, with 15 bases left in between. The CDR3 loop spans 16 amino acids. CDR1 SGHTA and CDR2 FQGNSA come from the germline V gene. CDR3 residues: CASSYPEHRVNTEAFF. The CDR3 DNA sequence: TGTGCCAGCAGCTATCCCGAACACAGGGTGAACACTGAAGCTTTCTTT.

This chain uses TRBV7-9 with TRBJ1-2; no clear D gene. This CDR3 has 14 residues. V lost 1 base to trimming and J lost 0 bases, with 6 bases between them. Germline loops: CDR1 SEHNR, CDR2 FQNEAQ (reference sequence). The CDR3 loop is CASSLGVANYGYTF. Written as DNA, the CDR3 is TGTGCCAGCAGCTTAGGTGTCGCTAACTATGGCTACACCTTC.

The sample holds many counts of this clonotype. CDR3 residues: CASSPALGEQYF. The CDR3, as DNA: TGTGCCAGCAGCCCGGCTCTGGGCGAGCAGTACTTC. V gene TRBV7-9 combines with J gene TRBJ2-7; D is uncertain. This CDR3 has 12 residues. Between the trimmed V and J ends, which lost 5 bases and 6 bases, there was a span of 11 bases. CDR1 and CDR2 from the germline V gene are SEHNR and FQNEAQ (reference sequence).

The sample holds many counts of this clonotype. The DNA of the CDR3 is TGTGCCAGCAGCTTAGCATCCGGGACAGGGGGTCGGAGTGAGCAGTTCTTC. Protein product: CASSLASGTGGRSEQFF. The chain combines TRBV7-2 with TRBJ2-1; 11 positions agree with TRBD1. Germline lookup yields CDR1 SGHTA and CDR2 FQGNSA. Trimming at V came to 0 bases and at J to 9 bases, leaving 10 bases not matched to a gene. The CDR3 is made up of 17 amino acids.

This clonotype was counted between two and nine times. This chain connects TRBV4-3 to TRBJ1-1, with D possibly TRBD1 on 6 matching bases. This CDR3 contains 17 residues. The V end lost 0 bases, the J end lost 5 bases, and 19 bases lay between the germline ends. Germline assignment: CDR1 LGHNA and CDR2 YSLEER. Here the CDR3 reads CASSQEPLRGAGTEAFF. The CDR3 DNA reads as TGCGCCAGCAGCCAAGAACCCCTCCGGGGGGCCGGGACTGAAGCTTTCTTT.

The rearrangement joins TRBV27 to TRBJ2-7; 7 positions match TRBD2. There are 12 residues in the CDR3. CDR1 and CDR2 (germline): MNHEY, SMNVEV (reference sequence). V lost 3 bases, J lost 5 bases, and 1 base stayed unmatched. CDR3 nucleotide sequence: TGTGCCAGCAGTTTTGCGGGGGACGAGCAGTACTTC. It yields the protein CASSFAGDEQYF.

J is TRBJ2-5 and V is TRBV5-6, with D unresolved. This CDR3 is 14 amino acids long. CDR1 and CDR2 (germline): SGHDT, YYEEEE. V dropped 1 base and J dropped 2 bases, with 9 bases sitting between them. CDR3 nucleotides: TGTGCCAGCAGCTTGAGCGCGCCTCAAGAGACCCAGTACTTC. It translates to CASSLSAPQETQYF.

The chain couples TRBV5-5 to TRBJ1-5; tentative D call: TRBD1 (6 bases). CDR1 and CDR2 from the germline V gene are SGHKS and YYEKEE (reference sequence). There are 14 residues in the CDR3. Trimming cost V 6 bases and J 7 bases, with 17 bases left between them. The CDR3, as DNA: TGTGCCAGCACTCTCGGGGGCTCAGGACAGCCCCAGCATTTT. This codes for CASTLGGSGQPQHF.

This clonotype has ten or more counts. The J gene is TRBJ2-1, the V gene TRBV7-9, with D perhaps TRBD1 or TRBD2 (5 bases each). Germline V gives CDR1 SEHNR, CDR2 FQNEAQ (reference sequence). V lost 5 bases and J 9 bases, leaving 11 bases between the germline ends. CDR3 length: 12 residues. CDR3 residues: CASSGSGGEQFF. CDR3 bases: TGTGCCAGCAGCGGCTCTGGGGGTGAGCAGTTCTTC.

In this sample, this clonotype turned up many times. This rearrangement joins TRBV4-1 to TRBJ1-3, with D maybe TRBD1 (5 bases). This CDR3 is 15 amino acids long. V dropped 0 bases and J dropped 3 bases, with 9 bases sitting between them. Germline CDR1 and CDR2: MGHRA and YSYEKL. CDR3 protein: CASSQDKGLGNTIYF. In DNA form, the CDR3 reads TGCGCCAGCAGCCAAGACAAGGGGCTTGGAAACACCATATATTTT.

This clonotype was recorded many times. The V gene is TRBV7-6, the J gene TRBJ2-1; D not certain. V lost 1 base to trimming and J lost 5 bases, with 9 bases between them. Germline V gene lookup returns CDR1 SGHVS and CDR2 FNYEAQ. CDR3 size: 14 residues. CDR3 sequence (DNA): TGTGCCAGCAGCTTAGGCGGCTACCACAATGAGCAGTTCTTC. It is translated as CASSLGGYHNEQFF.

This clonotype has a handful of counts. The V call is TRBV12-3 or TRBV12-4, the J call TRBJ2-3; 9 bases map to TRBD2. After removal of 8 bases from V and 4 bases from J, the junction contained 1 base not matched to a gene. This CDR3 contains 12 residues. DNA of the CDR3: TGTGCCAGCCAGCGGGGGGCAGATACGCAGTATTTT. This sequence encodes CASQRGADTQYF.

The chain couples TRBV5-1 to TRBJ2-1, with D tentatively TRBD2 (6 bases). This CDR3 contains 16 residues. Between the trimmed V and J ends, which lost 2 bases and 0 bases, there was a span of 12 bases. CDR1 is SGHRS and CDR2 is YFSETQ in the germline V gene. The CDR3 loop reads CASSLAGDFSYNEQFF. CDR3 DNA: TGCGCCAGCAGCTTAGCTGGGGACTTCTCCTACAATGAGCAGTTCTTC.

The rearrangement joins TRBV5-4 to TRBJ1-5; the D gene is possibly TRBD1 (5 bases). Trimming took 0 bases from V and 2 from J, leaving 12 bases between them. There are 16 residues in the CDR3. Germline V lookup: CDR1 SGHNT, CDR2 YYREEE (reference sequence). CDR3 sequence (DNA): TGTGCCAGCAGCTTGGCCTTCGGCAGGGGCAATCAGCCCCAGCATTTT. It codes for CASSLAFGRGNQPQHF.